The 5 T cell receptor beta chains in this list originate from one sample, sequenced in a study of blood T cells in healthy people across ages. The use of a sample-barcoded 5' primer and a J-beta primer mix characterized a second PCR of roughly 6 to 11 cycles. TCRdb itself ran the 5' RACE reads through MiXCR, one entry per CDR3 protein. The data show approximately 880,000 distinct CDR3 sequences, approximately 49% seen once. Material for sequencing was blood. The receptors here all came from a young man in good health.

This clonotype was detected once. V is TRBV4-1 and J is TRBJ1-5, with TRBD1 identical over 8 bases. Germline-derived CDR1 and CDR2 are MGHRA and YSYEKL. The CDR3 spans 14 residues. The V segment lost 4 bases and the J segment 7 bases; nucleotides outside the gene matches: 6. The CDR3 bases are TGCGCCAGCAGCCTACCGGACAGGGCGCAGCCCCAGCATTTT. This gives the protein CASSLPDRAQPQHF.

The CDR3 protein is CASSLDGQEQETQYF. In nucleotides, the CDR3 is TGCGCCAGCAGCTTGGATGGACAGGAGCAAGAGACCCAGTACTTC. V is TRBV5-1 and J is TRBJ2-5; 7 positions agree with TRBD1. Germline trimming cut 0 bases from V and 2 bases from J; bases unmatched to any gene: 4. The CDR3 runs 15 residues. CDR1 and CDR2 (germline): SGHRS, YFSETQ.

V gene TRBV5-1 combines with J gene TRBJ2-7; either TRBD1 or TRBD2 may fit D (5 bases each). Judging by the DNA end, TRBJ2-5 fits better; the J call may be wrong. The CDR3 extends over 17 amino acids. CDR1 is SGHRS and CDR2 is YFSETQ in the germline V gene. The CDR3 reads CASRVGPLSGTQETQYF. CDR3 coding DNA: TGCGCCAGCAGGGTTGGTCCACTATCAGGGACGCAAGAGACCCAGTACTTC.

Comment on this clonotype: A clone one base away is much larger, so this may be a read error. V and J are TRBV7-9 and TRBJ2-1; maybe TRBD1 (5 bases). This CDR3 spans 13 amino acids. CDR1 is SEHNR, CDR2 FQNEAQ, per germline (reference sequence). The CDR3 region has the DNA TGTACCAGCAGCTTTAGGGGTGTCAATGAGCAGTTCTTC. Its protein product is CTSSFRGVNEQFF.

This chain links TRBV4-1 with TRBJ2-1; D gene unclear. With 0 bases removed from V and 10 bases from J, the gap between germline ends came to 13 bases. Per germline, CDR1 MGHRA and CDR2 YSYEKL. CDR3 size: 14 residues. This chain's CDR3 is CASSQEVGPREQFF. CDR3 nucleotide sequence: TGCGCCAGCAGCCAAGAGGTCGGGCCCAGGGAGCAGTTCTTC.